This T cell receptor beta chain stems from a study of blood T cell repertoires in COVID-19. Across the whole study: COVID-19 samples from acute and convalescent phases originated in the United States, Italy and Spain.

Per the germline V gene, CDR1 is SNHLY and CDR2 is FYNNEI. The CDR3 consists of 13 residues. V lost 0 bases to trimming and J lost 7 bases, with 10 bases between them. Here immunoSEQ multiplex PCR was the method, and the copy in TCRdb shows in-frame clones only, minus some. The sample consists of more than 85,000 clones, around 81% of them appearing once. The sample taken for sequencing was peripheral blood. The chain joins TRBV2 to TRBJ2-7; maybe TRBD2 (7 bases). This sequence originates from a woman in her seventies with acute or convalescent COVID-19. The CDR3: CASSEARGGEQYF. CDR3 DNA sequence: TGTGCCAGCAGTGAAGCGAGGGGGGGAGAGCAGTACTTC.